The subject of this entry is one T cell receptor beta chain. Its specificity is unknown. The TCR beta libraries were generated through quantitative 5'-RACE incorporating molecular barcodes. A single record per CDR3 protein comes from TCRdb applying MiXCR to the 5' RACE reads. The sample has more than 650,000 distinct CDR3 sequences, 10% to 15% seen once. The sample is drawn from a study of CD8 T cells in ankylosing spondylitis. Notes on the study in general: A motif in TCR beta, a set of under ten highly homologous variants, appeared characteristic of ankylosing spondylitis blood. Clones tied to disease were said to be significantly enriched in matched ankylosing spondylitis synovial fluid. Reactive arthritis synovial fluid and blood were previously reported to contain some motif variants. Clones linked with disease were CD8+ and fairly uncommon in the peripheral blood.

The V and J ends lost 6 bases and 4 bases respectively, with 12 bases between them. Germline V gene data show CDR1 as LNHDA and CDR2 as SQIVND (reference sequence). This CDR3 spans 13 amino acids. Sequences were obtained from blood, either unsorted or a sorted T cell fraction (not recorded which). The chain is built from TRBV19 and TRBJ1-1, with TRBD1 as a possible D gene (5 bases). The source of this sequence is a male donor with ankylosing spondylitis. The CDR3 sequence: CASSGGTVTEAFF. The CDR3 DNA is TGTGCCAGTAGCGGGGGTACGGTCACTGAAGCTTTCTTT.